This TCR beta chain was sequenced for a study of monozygotic twins with inflammatory bowel disease. Study-wide points: Repertoire similarity was not found to differ between concordant and discordant twins, possibly from limited power. People with IBD had fewer clonotypes in common with others than healthy twins did, especially with disease activity.

The CDR3 length is 16 residues. In germline, CDR1 is MNHEY, CDR2 SMNVEV (reference sequence). Comments on this clonotype: Its specificity is not known.

During cDNA synthesis, UMIs that each contained a 6-nucleotide sample barcode were added by means of template switching. From its re-call of the 5' RACE reads, TCRdb lists each CDR3 protein once, without DNA. Here the sample table reports roughly 150,000 distinct CDR3 sequences. The sample was blood. The sequence was collected from a human donor with ulcerative colitis or Crohn's disease, or a healthy co-twin of an affected twin (not recorded which). The chain carries TRBV27 and TRBJ2-1; as DNA is missing, the TRBD2 call by TCRdb cannot be tested. The CDR3 protein is CASRYLSGTSYNEQFF.